This TCR beta chain was sequenced in a study of blood T cells in healthy people across ages. Trimming removed 4 bases from V and 5 bases from J, with 9 bases in between. CDR3 size: 13 residues. It was with a sample-barcoded 5' primer and a J-beta primer mix that a second PCR of roughly 7 to 12 cycles was run. Each single sample gave us at least 2.5 million CDR3-containing paired-end reads. MiXCR, applied by TCRdb to the 5' RACE reads, yields one record per CDR3 protein. This sample carries some 760,000 distinct CDR3 sequences, roughly 25% of them seen once, and the ten largest clones take 9.4%. At least 7 million PBMCs were isolated per sample. Only a few counts were recorded for this clonotype. The same sample was also studied in work on T cells of mothers and their children.

The V gene is TRBV12-3 or TRBV12-4, the J gene TRBJ1-5, with D maybe TRBD1 (6 bases). The material sequenced was blood. This clonotype was sampled from a boy aged 10-17 years in good health. The CDR3 region is CASSWGADQPQHF. The CDR3 DNA sequence: TGTGCCAGCAGTTGGGGGGCGGATCAGCCCCAGCATTTT.